The 4 T cell receptor beta chains below were found in one sample sequenced in a study of PD-L1 blockade in urothelial cancer (dated by TCRdb to the late 2010s). Sample time point, as interpreted from the label and publication: peripheral blood 6 weeks after treatment start. To prepare the library, the immunoSEQ multiplex PCR assay was applied. This is the immuneACCESS table as TCRdb keeps it, with only in-frame sequences that have V and J called. A part of the clones is gone; compared with another copy, unresolved V genes explain less than half, and the rest is unexplained. The sample has 40,000 or so clones on record, roughly four fifths of them singletons. The ten largest clones capture roughly 13% of the sample. This sample comprised PBMCs, obtained around atezolizumab (anti-PD-L1) treatment. These receptor sequences come from a man aged 55-75 years with urothelial cancer.

V is TRBV28 and J is TRBJ1-1; possible D gene TRBD1, 5 bases. Germline lookup yields CDR1 MDHEN and CDR2 SYDVKM. This CDR3 has 15 residues. Trimming removed 5 bases at V and 4 bases at J, with 17 bases between. CDR3: CASSRRGEGTTEAFF. The CDR3 DNA is TGTGCCAGCAGTCGACGCGGGGAAGGGACCACTGAAGCTTTCTTT. Filled out from reference TRBV28 and TRBJ1-1, the complete variable domain reads DVKVTQSSRYLVKRTGEKVFLECVQDMDHENMFWYRQDPGLGLRLIYFSYDVKMKEKGDIPEGYSVSREKKERFSLILESASTNQTSMYLCASSRRGEGTTEAFFGQGTRLTVV.

V gene TRBV7-2 combines with J gene TRBJ1-1; a weak D match, TRBD1 (5 bases). CDR3 size: 16 residues. Germline V CDR1 and CDR2: SGHTA, FQGNSA. V gave up 1 base and J gave up 9 bases, with 21 bases separating them. Here the CDR3 reads CASSLGQGLRADQAFF. The CDR3 DNA reads as TGTGCCAGCAGCTTAGGCCAGGGTTTAAGGGCAGATCAAGCTTTCTTT.

The CDR3 sequence: CASSLAPAGGSVQETQYF. In DNA, the CDR3 is TGCGCCAGCAGCTTGGCCCCAGCGGGGGGCTCAGTTCAAGAGACCCAGTACTTC. This chain connects TRBV5-1 to TRBJ2-5; 9 nucleotides agree with TRBD2. From germline, CDR1 is SGHRS and CDR2 YFSETQ. V lost 0 bases and J lost 2; bases outside the gene matches: 11. The CDR3 covers 18 residues.

The V call is TRBV25-1, the J call TRBJ1-6, with a tentative D call TRBD1 (5 bases). CDR1 MGHDK and CDR2 SYGVNS come from the germline V gene. V dropped 2 bases and J dropped 9 bases, with 8 bases sitting between them. CDR3 length: 13 amino acids. CDR3 residues: CASSEIRGSPLHF. CDR3 bases: TGTGCCAGCAGTGAAATTAGGGGTTCACCCCTCCACTTT.